The TCR beta chain under discussion was sequenced for a study of regulatory T cells in long-lasting Graves disease (dated by TCRdb to the early 2020s). For context, the study as a whole: Antithyroid drugs had been taken for less than 3 months by newly diagnosed Graves' disease patients. A total of about 33 samples underwent TCR sequencing, from roughly 13 patients with persistent Graves' disease and approximately 20 patients with newly diagnosed Graves' disease. Peripheral blood TCR sequencing and RNA sequencing compared persistent Graves' disease patients with newly diagnosed Graves' disease patients. The study was registered as a clinical trial and conducted in China. Study-level results and caveats: Persistent disease showed preferential use of TRBV28, TRBJ1-2 and TRBJ2-5, whereas newly diagnosed disease favored TRBV20-1 and TRBJ2-1. More public clonotypes were shared among persistent patients (2,741) than among newly diagnosed patients (roughly 960). Sequencing and analysis were restricted to the TCR beta chain. The authors acknowledged the small sample size as a limitation that may reduce accuracy. Because the primary lesion, thyroid tissue, could not be accessed, the study looked at peripheral blood alone. Compared with newly diagnosed patients, persistent Graves' disease patients had lower TCR Shannon entropy and fewer highly expanded clones, which suggests clonal expansion.

The CDR1 and CDR2 encoded by the germline V gene (reference sequence) are DFQATT and SNEGSKA. The CDR3 starts with the cysteine, ends with the phenylalanine, and has 16 residues. The read is trimmed to its CDR3 DNA, 48 bases read in frame from base 1. V was cut back by 3 bases and J by 0 bases, leaving a gap of 17 bases between them. The library came from multiplex PCR. The instrument given in TCRdb is Illumina HiSeq 4000. CDR3 regions were amplified by Arm-PCR with iRepertoire HTBI primers to construct TCR beta libraries. Before sequencing, the PCR products went through gel purification. Per the authors' processing: A total of some 65 TRBV and approximately 15 TRBJ segments were identified across samples and were used for gene usage analysis of CDR3 amino acid clonotypes. Filtered high-quality paired reads were merged into contigs using COPE and FqMerger. Contigs were aligned with BLAST to IMGT TRBV, TRBD and TRBJ reference genes, and CDR3 was defined per IMGT. Any clonotype with a frequency above 0.1% was counted as a highly expanded clone. Shannon entropy was used to measure repertoire diversity, and the Gini coefficient was used to measure V-J evenness. Public clonotypes were defined as clonotypes shared by more than one individual. TCRdb trimmed public reads at Q25 via fastp, called clones via MiXCR and kept in-frame beta chains. Rows with one shared CDR3 protein collapse into an entry with the most common genes and DNA. None of the V and J calls come from the authors' own analysis; TCRdb made them. In this sample the table shows 680,000 or so distinct CDR3 sequences, around 15% of which occur a single time. 15% to 20% of the sample is held by the ten biggest clonotypes.

The sample's time point label, in plain terms: newly diagnosed GD, antithyroid drugs for less than 3 months. For both TCR sequencing and RNA sequencing, RNA was extracted from PBMCs using TRIzol. Graves' disease was diagnosed according to American Thyroid Association guidelines. Patients were recruited from an endocrinology department in Xi'an, China. Each patient gave 8.5 to 9.5 milliliters of peripheral blood, collected in an EDTA anticoagulant tube. Ficoll Paque Plus density gradient separation was used to isolate PBMCs, and no additional T cell sorting was done. An Agilent 2100 Bioanalyzer and agarose gel were used to check RNA quality, while a NanoDrop 2000 measured RNA concentration. About this clonotype: The antigen it recognizes is unknown. It has no much larger one-base neighbor in the sample; base qualities were not kept.

The same sample was also studied in work on T cells in Graves' hyperthyroidism and ophthalmopathy. As the second publication notes: A patient counted as having stable Graves' hyperthyroidism if no progression to ophthalmopathy occurred over 18 months of follow-up. Hyperthyroidism patients were aged 18 to 65 years and newly diagnosed, with disease duration of less than 2 months. Patients with uncontrolled infections, other autoimmune diseases, pregnancy or lactation were excluded. Clinical symptoms, serum thyroxine and TRAb, thyroid ultrasound, and orbital computed tomography formed the basis for the diagnoses. The first round of RT-PCR for the TCR CDR3 was performed with the HTBI primer set and the Qiagen OneStep RT-PCR kit. Most expanded thyroid clonotypes (frequency above 0.001) were also detected in blood, suggesting blood repertoires may reflect thyroid immune responses. Ophthalmopathy was separated from stable hyperthyroidism by a 13 V-J signature model, with approximately 86% sensitivity and 81% to 82% specificity obtained in cross-validation and 80%/75% obtained in testing. In validation, the model predicted progression to ophthalmopathy with 65% to 71% sensitivity and less than 75% specificity, a median of 6.5 months before onset. A discovery cohort of approximately 97 patients, 43 with Graves' ophthalmopathy and under 60 with stable Graves' hyperthyroidism, was used to find distinguishing TCR V-J signatures. Prospective prediction of ophthalmopathy was tested in an independent validation cohort consisting of 18 to 20 hyperthyroidism patients and some 16 patients who later progressed to ophthalmopathy. The approximately 90 discovery patients were divided at random into training and test sets in a 7:3 ratio. The study also compared thyroid tissue and blood T-cell repertoires from about six Graves' hyperthyroidism patients. After blood sampling, hyperthyroidism patients were treated with methimazole at a starting dose of 30 mg daily, and ophthalmopathy patients were treated with high-dose intravenous methylprednisolone. A second multiplex PCR round built the libraries, followed by size selection and purification. The libraries were sequenced on an Illumina HiSeq2000 using paired-end 100 bp reads. Raw data were processed with SOAPnuke, discarding reads with adapters, uncalled bases, mean Phred below 15, or no exact constant-primer or identifier match. High-quality paired reads were merged with COPE v1.2.5, and unique nucleotide sequences were defined as clonotypes. Clonotypes were aligned to IMGT TRBV, TRBD and TRBJ reference segments using MiTCR v1.1. The analysis included only V-J combinations with a frequency above 0.0001, which together covered 99% to 99.2% of the repertoires. A TCS score was defined as the ratio of F50 (clonal expansion) to E x V (chaos), with BLOSUM62-based TCRdist applied between CDR3 peptides within each V-J. Welch's t-statistics and random forest reduced 514 V-J features to roughly 13, which were used in a naive Bayes classifier (R e1071). No statistical method was used to set the sample size in advance, and investigators knew the group allocation. According to the paper, TCR Vbeta CDR3 sequencing was carried out on around 140 peripheral blood samples, which came from 40 to 45 ophthalmopathy, under 80 hyperthyroidism and roughly 17 progressor patients.

The source of this sequence is a woman aged 30 to 39 with Graves disease. Donor details come from another sample of the same person, matched by shared clones. The chain was built from TRBV20-1 and TRBJ1-1, with the D gene uncertain. The specimen was peripheral blood mononuclear cells (PBMCs), collected at new diagnosis, from a patient treated with antithyroid drugs. This receptor has the CDR3 CSARPPLRGMNTEAFF. The sequenced DNA is TGCAGTGCTAGGCCCCCTTTGAGAGGGATGAACACTGAAGCTTTCTTT.